The T cell receptor (beta chain) under discussion was sequenced for a study of blood T cell repertoires in COVID-19. Study information: The United States, Italy and Spain provided the acute and convalescent COVID-19 samples. Nucleic acid was either cDNA or gDNA, and it came from T cells, B-cell-depleted T cells, or PBMCs.

Original analysis: Estimates of nucleated cell counts were drawn from the amplification of reference gene primers. Data came from immunoSEQ multiplex PCR; TCRdb stores just in-frame clones and leaves some out. The D gene and trimming were derived from the DNA, and the V and J assignments and clone size from that table. Here the sample spans approximately 40,000 clones, nearly 90% being singletons. The CDR3 consists of 15 residues. The germline V gene encodes CDR1 MDHEN and CDR2 SYDVKM. The V and J ends lost 3 bases and 2 bases, in that order; junction bases with no gene match: 5. The chain carries TRBV28 and TRBJ2-7; 9 bases are shared with TRBD2. Sequencing was carried out using peripheral blood. The receptor was isolated from a human donor in a cohort sampled during active COVID-19. The CDR3: CASSFSGRIPYEQYF. In DNA form, the CDR3 reads TGTGCCAGCAGTTTCAGCGGGAGGATCCCCTACGAGCAGTACTTC. Filled out from reference TRBV28 and TRBJ2-7, the complete variable domain reads DVKVTQSSRYLVKRTGEKVFLECVQDMDHENMFWYRQDPGLGLRLIYFSYDVKMKEKGDIPEGYSVSREKKERFSLILESASTNQTSMYLCASSFSGRIPYEQYFGPGTRLTVT.